The 10 T cell receptor beta chains below all came from one sample that was sequenced in a study of cytomegalovirus exposure and HLA in healthy donors. Primers: 60 Vbeta forward and 13 Jbeta reverse. The method was immunoSEQ multiplex PCR; TCRdb's version includes in-frame clones alone and lacks a portion of them. In the table there are fewer than 200,000 clones, approximately 80% of which are singletons. The sample was PBMCs. The receptors were gathered from a woman in her forties or fifties in good health and CMV-seropositive.

In this sample, this clone turned up once. V is TRBV6-1 and J is TRBJ1-2; possibly TRBD1 for D (5 bases). Germline loops: CDR1 MNHNS, CDR2 SASEGT. Between the trimmed V and J ends, which lost 6 bases and 7 bases, there was a span of 21 bases. The CDR3 has 15 amino acids. The CDR3 bases are TGTGCCAGCAGCAACTTGGTAGGGGTAGTAGCTGGCTACACCTTC. Translating gives CASSNLVGVVAGYTF.

This chain connects TRBV5-1 to TRBJ2-1; 9 nucleotides line up with TRBD2. The CDR3 has 16 amino acids. Germline-derived CDR1 and CDR2 are SGHRS and YFSETQ. J lost 15 bases, V lost 2 bases, and 18 bases had no gene match. This CDR3 reads CASSLNGGRASSWPFF. CDR3 nucleotides: TGCGCCAGCAGCTTAAACGGCGGGAGGGCTTCCTCTTGGCCGTTCTTC.

The chain combines TRBV5-4 with TRBJ2-2, with 7 bases fitting TRBD2. CDR1 is SGHNT and CDR2 is YYREEE in the germline V gene (reference sequence). The V gene end was trimmed by 0 bases and the J gene end by 3 bases; junction bases not matched to a gene: 2. The CDR3 contains 15 residues. The CDR3 DNA reads TGTGCCAGCAGCTTGGGGGGAGGGGACACCGGGGAGCTGTTTTTT. It codes for CASSLGGGDTGELFF.

The rearrangement joins TRBV6-4 to TRBJ2-1; the D is unclear. Deletions cut 3 bases from V and 9 bases from J, with 12 bases between. The V gene's germline CDR1 is MRHNA and CDR2 SNTAGT. This CDR3 has 13 amino acids. The CDR3 DNA reads TGTGCCAGCAGTGAGCTAGGTTTGGGTGAGCAGTTCTTC. It yields the protein CASSELGLGEQFF.

CDR3 sequence reads: CAWTSGVGDTQYF. The CDR3 DNA is TGTGCCTGGACTAGCGGGGTGGGAGATACGCAGTATTTT. The J gene is TRBJ2-3, the V gene TRBV30; 9 bases are a match to TRBD2. The CDR3 has 13 residues. Losses at the gene ends were 4 bases for V and 5 bases for J; bases not matched to a gene: 4. The germline gives CDR1 GTSNPN, CDR2 SVGIG (reference sequence).

The chain uses TRBV9 and TRBJ2-7, with D perhaps TRBD2 (5 bases). The CDR3 loop spans 17 amino acids. Germline V gene data show CDR1 as SGDLS and CDR2 as YYNGEE. Trimming removed 0 bases from V and 1 base from J, with 17 bases in between. The CDR3 DNA is TGTGCCAGCAGCGTAGCCCCGGGGATTGGCCAGTCCTACGAGCAGTACTTC. Translating gives CASSVAPGIGQSYEQYF.

The rearrangement links TRBV5-4 to TRBJ2-2; D is uncertain. The CDR3 totals 15 residues. Germline CDR1 reads SGHNT; CDR2 reads YYREEE (reference sequence). The ends were cut back, 0 bases at V and 1 base at J, with 7 bases in the middle. The CDR3: CASSLDSRNTGELFF. The CDR3 nucleotides are TGTGCCAGCAGCTTGGACTCGCGGAACACCGGGGAGCTGTTTTTT.

This clone came up a few times. The rearrangement uses TRBV6-4 and TRBJ2-3; weak D call: TRBD1 (6 bases). Germline V gene lookup returns CDR1 MRHNA and CDR2 SNTAGT. V was shortened by 5 bases and J by 3 bases, with 12 bases between the two germline ends. This CDR3 comprises 14 residues. CDR3 bases: TGTGCCAGCAGTCCTGGGACATCAACAGATACGCAGTATTTT. Translated, it gives CASSPGTSTDTQYF.

This clone was detected only once. This chain joins TRBV4-1 and TRBJ1-3; TRBD1 matches 7 bases. The CDR3 is 17 residues long. J gave up 1 base and V 5 bases, and 11 bases lay outside the gene matches. Germline V CDR1 and CDR2: MGHRA, YSYEKL. The CDR3, as DNA: TGCGCCAGCAGCTCCCACCCGACAGGGACGTCTGGAAACACCATATATTTT. Its translation: CASSSHPTGTSGNTIYF.

The genes are TRBV6-5 and TRBJ1-6; tentatively, D is TRBD1 (6 bases). Germline CDR1 is MNHEY and CDR2 is SVGAGI. Trimming took off 4 bases at V and 7 bases at J, with 11 bases between the two ends. The CDR3 sequence is 14 residues long. CDR3 protein: CASSWGGPNSPLHF. The CDR3, as DNA: TGTGCCAGCAGTTGGGGGGGCCCAAATTCACCCCTCCACTTT.